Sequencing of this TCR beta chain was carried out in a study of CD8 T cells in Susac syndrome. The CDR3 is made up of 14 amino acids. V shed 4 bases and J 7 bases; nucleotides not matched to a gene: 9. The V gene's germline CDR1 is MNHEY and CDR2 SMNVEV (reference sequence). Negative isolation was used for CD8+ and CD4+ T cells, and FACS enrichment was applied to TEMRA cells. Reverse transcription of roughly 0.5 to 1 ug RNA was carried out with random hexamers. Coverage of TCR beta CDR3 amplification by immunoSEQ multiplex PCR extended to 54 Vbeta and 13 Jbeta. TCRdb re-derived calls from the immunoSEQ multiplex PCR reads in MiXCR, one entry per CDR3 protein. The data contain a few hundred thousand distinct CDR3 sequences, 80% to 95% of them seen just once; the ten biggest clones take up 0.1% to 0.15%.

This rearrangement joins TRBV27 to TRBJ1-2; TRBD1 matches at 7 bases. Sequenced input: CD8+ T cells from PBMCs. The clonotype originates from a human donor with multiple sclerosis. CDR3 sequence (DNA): TGTGCCAGCAGTTCAACCCCCGACAGGGCTGGCTACACCTTC. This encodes CASSSTPDRAGYTF.